Listed here are 14 T cell receptor beta chains from one sample, sequenced in a study of cytomegalovirus exposure and HLA in healthy donors. PCR primers comprised 60 Vbeta and 13 Jbeta primers. Assay used: immunoSEQ multiplex PCR; TCRdb lists only in-frame clones, some missing. The sample contains roughly 250,000 clones, 80% of which appear only once. Source material: PBMCs. These receptors originate from a girl aged 2-10 years in good health and CMV-seronegative.

This chain connects TRBV7-9 to TRBJ1-5; tentatively, D is TRBD1 (5 bases). The ends were cut back, 1 base at V and 4 bases at J, with 11 bases in the middle. This CDR3 has 15 amino acids. Germline V gene lookup returns CDR1 SEHNR and CDR2 FQNEAQ (reference sequence). CDR3 sequence reads: CASSLVGGNNQPQHF. CDR3 DNA sequence: TGTGCCAGCAGCTTAGTGGGGGGGAATAATCAGCCCCAGCATTTT.

The chain joins TRBV5-6 to TRBJ1-1, with TRBD1 matching 8 bases. CDR1 is SGHDT and CDR2 is YYEEEE in the germline V gene. CDR3 length: 14 residues. V lost 4 bases and J lost 5; bases outside the gene matches: 7. The chain's CDR3 is CASSIQGARTEAFF. The CDR3 DNA is TGTGCCAGCAGCATCCAGGGGGCTCGGACTGAAGCTTTCTTT. Full variable domain (missing parts from reference TRBV5-6 and TRBJ1-1): DAGVTQSPTHLIKTRGQQVTLRCSPKSGHDTVSWYQQALGQGPQFIFQYYEEEERQRGNFPDRFSGHQFPNYSSELNVNALLLGDSALYLCASSIQGARTEAFFGQGTRLTVV.

This chain connects TRBV6-6 to TRBJ1-1; D is ambiguous. Germline V gene data show CDR1 as MNHNY and CDR2 as SVGAGI (reference sequence). Trimming took 6 bases from V and 2 from J, leaving 7 bases between them. The CDR3 consists of 12 residues. The CDR3 DNA follows: TGTGCCAGCAGGATCGGTAACACTGAAGCTTTCTTT. Translated, it gives CASRIGNTEAFF.

The chain recombines TRBV5-6 with TRBJ2-7, with TRBD1 matching 8 bases. In germline, CDR1 is SGHDT, CDR2 YYEEEE. V was pared by 4 bases and J by 4 bases, with 16 bases of the junction left unmatched. CDR3 size: 17 residues. CDR3: CASSPKRPGQGLYEQYF. The CDR3 DNA reads TGTGCCAGCAGCCCCAAGCGCCCAGGACAGGGATTGTACGAGCAGTACTTC.

V is TRBV2 and J is TRBJ2-3; 13 nucleotides agree with TRBD2. Germline values: CDR1 SNHLY, CDR2 FYNNEI. This CDR3 spans 16 amino acids. J was trimmed by 5 bases and V by 3 bases; bases with no gene match: 5. CDR3 in DNA: TGTGCCAGCAGTGAGGGTACTAGCGGGGGGGAAGATACGCAGTATTTT. Translating gives CASSEGTSGGEDTQYF.

This chain uses TRBV14 with TRBJ2-7, with 9 bases identical to TRBD1. The trim removed 1 base at V and 6 bases at J, leaving 4 bases unmatched. This CDR3 region has 14 residues. The V gene's germline CDR1 is SGHDN and CDR2 FVKESK. CDR3 loop: CASSQARTGVEQYF. CDR3 coding DNA: TGTGCCAGCAGCCAAGCGAGGACAGGGGTCGAGCAGTACTTC.

The chain couples TRBV6-5 to TRBJ2-2; unclear D gene. This CDR3 has 14 amino acids. The V gene lost 0 bases and the J gene lost 4 bases, with 6 bases spanning the gap. Germline V lookup: CDR1 MNHEY, CDR2 SVGAGI. As DNA, the CDR3 is TGTGCCAGCAGTTACTCCCGAGTCACCGGGGAGCTGTTTTTT. Its translation is CASSYSRVTGELFF.

The V gene is TRBV29-1, the J gene TRBJ2-1; 7 nucleotides line up with TRBD1. J was trimmed by 2 bases and V by 6 bases; bases with no gene match: 7. Germline lookup yields CDR1 SQVTM and CDR2 ANQGSEA. The CDR3 sequence is 14 residues long. The CDR3 reads CSVRDRAPYNEQFF. CDR3 nucleotides: TGCAGCGTAAGAGACAGGGCGCCCTACAATGAGCAGTTCTTC.

This chain uses TRBV7-9 with TRBJ2-5; D unclear. V was clipped by 4 bases and J by 4 bases, with 7 bases between them. CDR1 SEHNR and CDR2 FQNEAQ come from the germline V gene (reference sequence). The CDR3 consists of 12 residues. The CDR3 reads CASSSLVETQYF. DNA of the CDR3: TGTGCCAGCAGCTCCCTAGTAGAGACCCAGTACTTC.

The gene calls are TRBV7-9 and TRBJ1-1; tentative D call: TRBD1 (5 bases). The CDR3 has 14 residues. V dropped 10 bases and J dropped 1 base, with 16 bases sitting between them. CDR1 and CDR2 from the germline V gene are SEHNR and FQNEAQ (reference sequence). CDR3 amino acids: CATDHRQPNTEAFF. The CDR3 nucleotides are TGTGCCACCGACCATAGACAGCCGAACACTGAAGCTTTCTTT.

The chain combines TRBV28 with TRBJ2-1; the match to TRBD2 covers 10 bases. CDR1 and CDR2 from the germline V gene are MDHEN and SYDVKM. This CDR3 has 15 amino acids. The J segment lost 4 bases and the V segment lost 3 bases, leaving 3 bases of the junction unmatched. The CDR3 DNA is TGTGCCAGCAGTTTGAGACTAGCGGGTTACAATGAGCAGTTCTTC. Its protein product is CASSLRLAGYNEQFF.

The DNA for the CDR3 is TGTGCCAGCAGCTTAGGACGACAGGCAGCGATAGGCCATGAGCAGTTCTTC. This gives the protein CASSLGRQAAIGHEQFF. The V call is TRBV7-9, the J call TRBJ2-1; maybe TRBD1 (6 bases). Germline V lookup: CDR1 SEHNR, CDR2 FQNEAQ (reference sequence). There are 17 residues in the CDR3. Trimming took off 1 base at V and 8 bases at J, with 21 bases between the two ends.

The rearrangement joins TRBV30 to TRBJ2-2; 12 positions match TRBD2. V dropped 1 base and J dropped 6; count of bases not matched to a gene: 15. Per germline, CDR1 GTSNPN and CDR2 SVGIG (reference sequence). This CDR3 spans 19 amino acids. CDR3 sequence: CAWSGTGPQLAGGSGELFF. CDR3 sequence (DNA): TGTGCCTGGAGTGGAACCGGACCCCAACTAGCGGGAGGATCCGGGGAGCTGTTTTTT.

The chain joins TRBV2 to TRBJ2-1; D might be TRBD2 (6 bases). CDR3 length: 14 residues. From germline, CDR1 is SNHLY and CDR2 FYNNEI. Trimming cost V 8 bases and J 6 bases, with 17 bases left between them. CDR3 bases: TGTGCCAGCTCCGCGGTGCGGGGAGCCAATGAGCAGTTCTTC. Its translation is CASSAVRGANEQFF.